These T cell receptor beta chains were read from a single sample in a study of blood T cell repertoires in COVID-19. Sequenced by immunoSEQ multiplex PCR; TCRdb stores in-frame clones only, minus some. Of some 270,000 clones detected, under 90% appear once; the ten largest clones hold roughly 1.9%. Sequenced sample: PBMCs or T cells enriched from blood (not recorded which). Receptor source: a woman aged 60-75 years who had recovered from COVID-19. Both conserved end residues are part of each CDR3. The D gene is left open where the match is weak.

d_call v_call cdr3_aa
. TRBV24-1 CATSGAAQNTEAFF
TRBD1 TRBV28 CASRGQHVLPQHF
TRBD2 TRBV5-1 CASSRRGAGGPHEQFF
TRBD2 TRBV9 CASSVNLAGGFSSYNEQFF
TRBD1 TRBV28 CASSPGQGALPLHF
. TRBV10-3 CAISVGGNTGELFF
. TRBV7-2 CASKERRGKSNYGYTF
. TRBV3-1/TRBV3-2 CASSQAGSYEQYF
. TRBV18 CASSPRTVNTGELFF
TRBD2 TRBV9 CASSMTSGRLSGELFF